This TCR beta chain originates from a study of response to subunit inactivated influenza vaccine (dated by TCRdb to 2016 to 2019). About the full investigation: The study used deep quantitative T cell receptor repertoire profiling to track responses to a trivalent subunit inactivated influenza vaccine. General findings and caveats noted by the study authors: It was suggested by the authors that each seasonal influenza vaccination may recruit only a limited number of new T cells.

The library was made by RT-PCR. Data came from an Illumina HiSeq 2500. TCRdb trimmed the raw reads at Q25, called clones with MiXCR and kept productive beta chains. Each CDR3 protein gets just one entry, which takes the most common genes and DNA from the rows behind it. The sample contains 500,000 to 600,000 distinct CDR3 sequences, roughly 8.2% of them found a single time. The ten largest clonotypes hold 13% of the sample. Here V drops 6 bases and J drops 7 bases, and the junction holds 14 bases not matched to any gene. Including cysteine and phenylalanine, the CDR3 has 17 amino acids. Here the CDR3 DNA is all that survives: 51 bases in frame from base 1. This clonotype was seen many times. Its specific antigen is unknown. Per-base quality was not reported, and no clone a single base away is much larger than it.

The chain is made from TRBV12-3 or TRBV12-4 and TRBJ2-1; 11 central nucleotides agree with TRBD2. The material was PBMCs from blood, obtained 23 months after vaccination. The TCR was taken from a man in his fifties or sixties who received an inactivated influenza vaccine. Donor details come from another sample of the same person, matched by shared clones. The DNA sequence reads TGTGCCAGCAGCCGGACTAGCGGGTGGGCGAGGGGAAATGAGCAGTTCTTC. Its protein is CASSRTSGWARGNEQFF.